The T cell receptor beta chain under discussion was sequenced for a study of cytomegalovirus exposure and HLA in healthy donors (TCRdb year 2017). In terms of the full investigation: According to an earlier analysis of 450 to 650 of the donors, about 170 million T cells yielded 90 million to 130 million unique TCR beta sequences and about 300 Gb of sequence data. Among approximately 370 genotyped donors of the cohort, an average of approximately 220,000 unique TCR beta nucleotide sequences was sequenced per donor, of which about 18% were non-productive. Of the 300 to 450 genotyped donors, approximately 82% fell in the genetic ancestry cluster associated with self-reported Caucasian donors. The study aimed to test whether signatures of past pathogen exposure could be identified by cataloging public T cell receptors. In a later analysis, previously published TCR beta repertoires from roughly 710 donors were re-analyzed and high-resolution HLA genotyping was added so that TCR occurrence patterns could be studied. Four to six DR-DQ haplotypes were handled as single units for association and clustering, since linkage in the cohort was strong. Every repertoire in the discovery cohort had been generated on one and the same sequencing platform. Along with the roughly 610-subject first cohort, a separate validation cohort of around 110 different subjects was used. Alongside the repertoire data, information on donor age, sex, ethnicity and CMV serostatus was compiled. To predict cytomegalovirus infection status, the study combined high-throughput TCR immunosequencing, statistical association of individual TCRs with disease status, and machine learning. In an earlier analysis of over 550 of the donors, high-throughput TCR beta sequencing was used to judge whether each TCR beta V gene segment behaved as functional or pseudogenic. In a later genetic analysis, genome-wide SNP genotypes for about 55% of the roughly 700 donors were used, and that subset was treated as a discovery cohort. Typing coverage differed by locus: A, B, C, DRB1 and DQB1 were typed in about 629-640 donors, DQA1 in approximately 520, DPA1 in some 610, and DPB1 in 472. The study used immunosequencing to profile the T cell repertoires of some 600 subjects and linked those repertoires to cytomegalovirus serostatus. Class I and class II HLA loci were covered by the typing at four-digit resolution. An early release that covered some 640 HLA-typed donors contained approximately 300 gigabases of sequencing data and 75 million to 100 million unique TCR sequences. The later analysis used no new phenotypic data to find candidate immune exposures, relying instead on TCR beta sequences and their occurrence across donors. What the research found in general, with its limitations: In a later analysis, TCR association rates were found to vary across HLA loci, with the most associated TCRs seen for DRB1 alleles and the fewest for HLA-C alleles. At a false discovery rate of 0.05, a later analysis linked roughly 17,000 TCR beta sequences to specific HLA alleles. The study gave a list of around 170 TCR beta chains associated with cytomegalovirus. It was suggested by the authors that the approach could potentially be generalized to other disease states and immunological phenotypes. In a later genetic analysis, a missense DCLRE1C variant was associated with V-gene and J-gene trimming of TCR beta chains, and the association was replicated in an independent cohort. Most CMV-associated TCR beta chains appeared to be HLA-restricted in a later analysis, and the HLA associations seemed to be driven largely by CMV exposure. A further reported finding was that TCR beta sequences accurately predicted the HLA-A and HLA-B alleles for most subjects in the first cohort. The presence/absence analyses assumed that sequencing depth was roughly uniform across donors, and that assumption may not be true. Because the 87-base-pair reads could not distinguish some IMGT-functional V segments, including TRBV6-2 and TRBV6-3, those segments were excluded. Assigning TCR associations to individual alleles was difficult when HLA alleles, especially DR and DQ, strongly co-occurred. For the cohort, immune exposure information was limited to CMV serostatus. Compared with equally common non-associated chains, HLA-associated TCR beta chains in a later analysis were more clonally expanded and had lower generation probabilities. Compared with the approximately 720-donor mean, donors in an Asian-associated ancestry cluster had fewer N-insertions in productive TCRs, according to a later genetic analysis. Most TCR sequences were observed very rarely across donors, whereas some public TCRs were present in many individuals. Cytomegalovirus status was reported to be diagnosed by the classifier with high specificity and sensitivity in both the original and validation cohorts. According to a later analysis, parvovirus B19, influenza, CMV and Epstein-Barr virus appeared linked to several top co-occurrence clusters. HLA typing was unavailable for some donors at each locus, so association tests used only the typed subset. A cluster of highly shared sequence variants was judged likely to represent a technical artifact of the sequencing pipeline. Three of the identified cytomegalovirus-associated TCR beta chains were confirmed in vitro to be specific for cytomegalovirus antigens. This cohort had only TCR beta chains sequenced, and the lack of alpha or paired-chain data limited which features could be detected. In an earlier analysis of fewer than 750 of the donors, most TCR beta V segments were observed in productive rearrangements about 90% or about 30% of the time, broadly matching IMGT annotations. Correlated functional status among segregating V segments might reflect linkage disequilibrium, but an unknown experimental factor could not be ruled out. The earlier analysis of 587 of the donors excluded roughly 16 rarely observed V segments, including chromosome 9 orphons, because counts were too low.

Libraries were constructed by the immunoSEQ multiplex PCR assay. The multiplex PCR relied on a mix of 60 forward primers for TCR Vbeta segments and 13 reverse primers for TCR Jbeta segments. The CDR3 region of rearranged TCR beta genes was amplified from genomic DNA with a multiplex PCR assay. The Illumina HiSeq System was used to sequence the amplified TCR beta libraries as 87-base-pair reads. The study's own analysis went as follows. A later analysis counted approximately 84 million unique TCR beta chains across the 500 to 850 repertoires, and some 11 million of these chains were shared by at least two donors. To remove PCR and sequencing errors, raw reads were error-corrected and collapsed into unique sequences using a nearest-neighbor algorithm that merged closely related sequences. Alignment of CDR3 sequences to IMGT reference sequences was used to assign V, D and J gene segments. Each retained sequence needed at least a six-nucleotide match to both a V gene segment and a J gene segment. Rearrangements were called productive when the CDR3 lacked stop codons and stayed in frame with V and J; all others were non-productive. Following IMGT convention, CDR3 was defined as the stretch from the second conserved V-encoded cysteine to the conserved J-encoded phenylalanine. The earlier analysis of roughly 590 of the donors excluded any sequence lacking an unambiguous match to a single V gene segment. An earlier analysis of several hundred of the donors called V segments functional above 56.7% productive rearrangements and segregating when the between-donor standard deviation exceeded 5%. A statistical classification framework was built to diagnose cytomegalovirus status from the catalog of TCR beta chain sequences. In a later analysis, V and J genes were assigned by comparing TCR nucleotide sequences against IMGT/GENE-DB human TR gene sequences. A later analysis assigned CDR3 sequences and most-parsimonious VDJ recombination scenarios with the TCRdist pipeline. In a later analysis, each TCR beta chain was defined by its CDR3 amino acid sequence together with its V-gene family, and reads without a unique V-gene family were excluded. In a later analysis, 550 to 650 highly shared, low-generation-probability nucleotide sequences were removed to address suspected cross-contamination and a sequencing artifact. For each public chain, a later analysis derived a clonal expansion index from normalized ranks of inferred template counts within each repertoire. In a later analysis, generation probabilities were computed with a VDJ recombination model fitted to out-of-frame rearrangements, and the resulting probabilities were checked against IGoR. A later analysis scored TCR-TCR, TCR-HLA and TCR-CMV co-occurrence with hypergeometric tests, applying a repertoire-size bias correction to TCR pairs. To estimate false discovery rates, a later analysis permuted the HLA or CMV assignments 20 times. In a later analysis, co-occurring TCRs were grouped using DBSCAN, with TCRdist sequence similarity added in when clustering inside HLA-allele-positive subsets. Repertoires with fewer than 30,000 or more than 120,000 public chains were left out of co-occurrence clustering, as were five repertoires with anomalous nucleotide sharing. The clones in this table, taken by TCRdb from immuneACCESS, are in-frame only. Not every clone is retained; where verified, under half of the shortfall comes from an unresolved V gene, and the cause of the rest is unknown. V, J and clone size reflect that table, while D and trimming were determined from the DNA. The sample contains 90,000 to 150,000 clones, 15% of them found a single time. 1.9% of the sample rests with the top ten.

Inclusive of the bounding cysteine and phenylalanine, the CDR3 is 14 residues long. Here the CDR3 DNA is all that survives: 42 bases in frame from base 1. Trimming at the junction amounts to 5 bases on V and 1 base on J, and the germline ends lie 11 bases apart. The germline V gene encodes CDR1 SGHTA and CDR2 FQGNSA. On this clone: Its cognate antigen has yet to be identified. Base-call qualities are not available, and no considerably larger clone is one nucleotide away.

The cohort comprised 670 or so healthy bone marrow donors. Cohort members were all nominally healthy when sampled, although unrecorded immune exposures were likely present. The donor was CMV seronegative and was included in the group of over 300 seronegative cohort members. A peripheral blood sample was collected from each donor, and TCR beta sequencing was performed on peripheral blood mononuclear cells. The Qiagen DNeasy Blood Extraction Kit was used to extract genomic DNA from the blood cell samples. This clonotype was obtained from a woman between 18 and 29 years old in good health and CMV-seronegative. The specimen sequenced was PBMCs. The V and J genes are TRBV7-2 and TRBJ2-5; a tentative D match to TRBD2 spans 6 bases. The CDR3 protein sequence reads: CASSDRGFQETQYF. The base sequence is TGTGCCAGCAGCGATCGGGGGTTCCAAGAGACCCAGTACTTC.